Given below is one T cell receptor beta chain in context. In the original analysis: Nucleated cell counts were estimated from reference gene primer amplification. The assay was immunoSEQ multiplex PCR, and TCRdb's table has in-frame clones only and misses some. V and J calls and clone size are given by that table; D and trimming were obtained from the DNA. The sample has about 210,000 clones, 84% seen once. The sample comes from a study of blood T cell repertoires in COVID-19. Study at large: COVID-19 samples from acute and convalescent phases originated in the United States, Italy and Spain.

After removal of 3 bases from V and 5 bases from J, the junction contained 4 bases not matched to a gene. CDR1 and CDR2 (germline): SGDLS, YYNGEE. The CDR3 covers 14 residues. The receptor was isolated from a woman aged 45-59 years with active or convalescent COVID-19. The sequencing input was peripheral blood. V usage is TRBV9 and J usage is TRBJ1-2; TRBD1 matches 10 bases. The CDR3 loop reads CASSGQGARYGYTF. The CDR3 nucleotides read TGTGCCAGCAGCGGACAGGGGGCGCGATATGGCTACACCTTC.